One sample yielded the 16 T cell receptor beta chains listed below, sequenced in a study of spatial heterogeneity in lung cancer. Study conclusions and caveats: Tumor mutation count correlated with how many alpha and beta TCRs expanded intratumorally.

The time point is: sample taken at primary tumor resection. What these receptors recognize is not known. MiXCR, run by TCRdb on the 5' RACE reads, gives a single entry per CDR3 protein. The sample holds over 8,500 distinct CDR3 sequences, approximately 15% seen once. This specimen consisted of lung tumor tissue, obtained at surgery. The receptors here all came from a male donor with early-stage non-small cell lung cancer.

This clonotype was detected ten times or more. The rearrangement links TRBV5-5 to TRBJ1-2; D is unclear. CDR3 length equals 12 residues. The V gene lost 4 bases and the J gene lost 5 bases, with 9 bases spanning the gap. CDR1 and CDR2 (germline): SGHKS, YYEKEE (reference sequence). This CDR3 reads CASSADKYGYTF. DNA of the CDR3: TGTGCCAGCAGCGCCGACAAGTATGGCTACACCTTC.

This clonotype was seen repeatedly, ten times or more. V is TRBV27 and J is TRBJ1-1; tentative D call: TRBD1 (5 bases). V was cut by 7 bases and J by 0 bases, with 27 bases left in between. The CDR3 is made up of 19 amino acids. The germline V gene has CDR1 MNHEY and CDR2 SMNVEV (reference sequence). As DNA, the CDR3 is TGTGCCAGCAACCAAACCCCCATCGGGCCAGGGCCTATGAACACTGAAGCTTTCTTT. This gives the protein CASNQTPIGPGPMNTEAFF.

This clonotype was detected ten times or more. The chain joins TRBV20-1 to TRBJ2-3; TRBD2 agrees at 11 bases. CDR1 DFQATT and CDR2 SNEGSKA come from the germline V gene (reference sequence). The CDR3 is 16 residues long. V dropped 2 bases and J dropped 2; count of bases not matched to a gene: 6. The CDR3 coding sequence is TGCAGTGCTAGAACTAGCGGGAGATCTTACACAGATACGCAGTATTTT. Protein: CSARTSGRSYTDTQYF.

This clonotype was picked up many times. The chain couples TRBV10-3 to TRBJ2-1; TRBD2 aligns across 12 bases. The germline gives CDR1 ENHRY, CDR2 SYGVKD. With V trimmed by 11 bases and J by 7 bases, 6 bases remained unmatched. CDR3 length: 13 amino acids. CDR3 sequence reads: CASLTSGSNEQFF. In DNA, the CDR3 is TGTGCCTCCCTGACTAGCGGGAGTAATGAGCAGTTCTTC.

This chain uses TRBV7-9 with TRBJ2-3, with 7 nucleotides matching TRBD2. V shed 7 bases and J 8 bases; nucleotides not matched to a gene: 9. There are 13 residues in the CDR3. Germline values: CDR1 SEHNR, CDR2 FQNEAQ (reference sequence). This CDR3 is CASNGGRLGTQYF. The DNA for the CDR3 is TGTGCCAGCAATGGCGGGAGACTCGGTACGCAGTATTTT. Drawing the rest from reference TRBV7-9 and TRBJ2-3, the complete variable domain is DTGVSQNPRHKITKRGQNVTFRCDPISEHNRLYWYRQTLGQGPEFLTYFQNEAQLEKSRLLSDRFSAERPKGSFSTLEIQRTEQGDSAMYLCASNGGRLGTQYFGPGTRLTVL.

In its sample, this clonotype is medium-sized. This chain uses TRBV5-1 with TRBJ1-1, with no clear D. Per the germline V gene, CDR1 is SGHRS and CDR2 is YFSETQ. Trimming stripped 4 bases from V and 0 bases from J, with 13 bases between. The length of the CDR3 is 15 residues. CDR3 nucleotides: TGCGCCAGCAGCCTCGAGAGTAACCTGAACACTGAAGCTTTCTTT. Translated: CASSLESNLNTEAFF.

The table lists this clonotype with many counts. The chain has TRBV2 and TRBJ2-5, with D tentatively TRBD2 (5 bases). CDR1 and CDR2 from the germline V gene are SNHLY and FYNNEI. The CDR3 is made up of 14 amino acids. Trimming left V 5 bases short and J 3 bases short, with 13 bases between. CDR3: CASSLLAVKETQYF. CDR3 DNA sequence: TGTGCCAGCAGTCTTCTAGCAGTCAAAGAGACCCAGTACTTC. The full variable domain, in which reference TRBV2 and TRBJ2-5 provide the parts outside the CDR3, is EPEVTQTPSHQVTQMGQEVILRCVPISNHLYFYWYRQILGQKVEFLVSFYNNEISEKSEIFDDQFSVERPDGSNFTLKIRSTKLEDSAMYFCASSLLAVKETQYFGPGTRLLVL.

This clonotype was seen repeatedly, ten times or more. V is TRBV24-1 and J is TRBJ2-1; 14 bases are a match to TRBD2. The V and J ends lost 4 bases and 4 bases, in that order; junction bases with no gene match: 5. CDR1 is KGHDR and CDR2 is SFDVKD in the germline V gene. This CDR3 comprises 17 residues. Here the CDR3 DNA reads TGTGCCACCAGTGACAGACTAGCGGGAGGGCAGTACAATGAGCAGTTCTTC. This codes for CATSDRLAGGQYNEQFF.

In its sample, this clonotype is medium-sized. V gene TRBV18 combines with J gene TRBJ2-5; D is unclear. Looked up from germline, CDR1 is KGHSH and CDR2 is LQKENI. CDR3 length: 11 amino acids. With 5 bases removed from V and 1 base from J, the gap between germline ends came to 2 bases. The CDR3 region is CASSSQETQYF. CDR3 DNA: TGTGCCAGCTCAAGCCAAGAGACCCAGTACTTC.

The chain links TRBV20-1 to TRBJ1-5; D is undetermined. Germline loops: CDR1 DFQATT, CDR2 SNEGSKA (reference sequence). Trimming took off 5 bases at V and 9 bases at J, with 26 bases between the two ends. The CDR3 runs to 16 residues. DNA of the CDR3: TGCAGTGCTTCTTCTAACGCTGGACGGGGAAGTAGGCCCCAGCATTTT. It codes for CSASSNAGRGSRPQHF.

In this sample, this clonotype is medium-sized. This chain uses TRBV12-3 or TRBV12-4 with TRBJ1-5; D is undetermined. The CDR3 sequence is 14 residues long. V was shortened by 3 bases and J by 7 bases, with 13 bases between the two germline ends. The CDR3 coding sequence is TGTGCCAGCAGTTTTACAGTGGCGTCGCAGCCCCAGCATTTT. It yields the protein CASSFTVASQPQHF.

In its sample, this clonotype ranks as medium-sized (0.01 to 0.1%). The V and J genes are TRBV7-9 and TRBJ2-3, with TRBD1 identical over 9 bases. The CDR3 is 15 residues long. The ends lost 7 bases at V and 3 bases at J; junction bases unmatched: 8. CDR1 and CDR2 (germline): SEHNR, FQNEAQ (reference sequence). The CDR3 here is CASNTGTGQTDTQYF. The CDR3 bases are TGTGCCAGCAATACTGGGACAGGGCAAACAGATACGCAGTATTTT.

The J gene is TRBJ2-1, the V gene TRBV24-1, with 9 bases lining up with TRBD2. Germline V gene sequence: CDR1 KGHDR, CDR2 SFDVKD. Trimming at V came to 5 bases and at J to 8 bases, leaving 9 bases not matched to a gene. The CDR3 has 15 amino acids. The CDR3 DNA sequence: TGTGCCACCAGTGGGGGGGCTAGCGGGACCGATGAGCAGTTCTTC. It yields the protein CATSGGASGTDEQFF.

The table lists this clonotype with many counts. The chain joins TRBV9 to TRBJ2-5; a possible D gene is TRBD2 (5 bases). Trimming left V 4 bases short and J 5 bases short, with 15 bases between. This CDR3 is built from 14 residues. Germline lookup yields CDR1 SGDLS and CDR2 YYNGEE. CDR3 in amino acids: CASSPEGIAETQYF. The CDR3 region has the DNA TGTGCCAGCAGCCCAGAGGGTATTGCGGAGACCCAGTACTTC.

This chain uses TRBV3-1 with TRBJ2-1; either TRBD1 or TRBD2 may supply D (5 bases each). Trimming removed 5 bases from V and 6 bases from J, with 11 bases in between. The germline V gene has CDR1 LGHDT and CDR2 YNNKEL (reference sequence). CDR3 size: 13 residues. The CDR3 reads CASSYRDPNEQFF. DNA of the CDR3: TGTGCCAGCAGCTACCGGGACCCCAATGAGCAGTTCTTC.

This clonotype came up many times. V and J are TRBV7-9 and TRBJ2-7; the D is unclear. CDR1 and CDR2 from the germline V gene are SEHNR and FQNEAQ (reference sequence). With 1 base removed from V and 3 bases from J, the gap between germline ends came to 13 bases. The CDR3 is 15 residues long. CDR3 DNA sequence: TGTGCCAGCAGCTTAGGCCAAGGGATTTACTACGAGCAGTACTTC. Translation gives CASSLGQGIYYEQYF.